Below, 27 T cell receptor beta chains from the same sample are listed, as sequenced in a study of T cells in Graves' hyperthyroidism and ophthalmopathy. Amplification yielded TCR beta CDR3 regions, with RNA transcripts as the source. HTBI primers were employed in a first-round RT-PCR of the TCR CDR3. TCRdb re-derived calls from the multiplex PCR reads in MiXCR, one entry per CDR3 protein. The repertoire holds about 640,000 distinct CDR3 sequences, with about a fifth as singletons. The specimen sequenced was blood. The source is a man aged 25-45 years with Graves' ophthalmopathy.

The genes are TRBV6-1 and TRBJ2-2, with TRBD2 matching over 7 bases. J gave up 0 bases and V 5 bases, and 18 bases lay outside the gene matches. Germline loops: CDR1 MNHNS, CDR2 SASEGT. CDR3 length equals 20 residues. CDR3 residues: CASSHGSVLGRTPNTGELFF. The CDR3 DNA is TGTGCCAGCAGTCATGGGAGTGTTCTCGGGAGGACCCCGAACACCGGGGAGCTGTTTTTT.

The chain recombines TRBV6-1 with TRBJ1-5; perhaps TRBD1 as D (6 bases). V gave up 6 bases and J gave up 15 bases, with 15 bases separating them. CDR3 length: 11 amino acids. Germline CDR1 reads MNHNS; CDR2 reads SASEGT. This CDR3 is CASRDSRHWHF. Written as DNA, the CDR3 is TGTGCCAGCAGGGACAGCAGGCATTGGCATTTT.

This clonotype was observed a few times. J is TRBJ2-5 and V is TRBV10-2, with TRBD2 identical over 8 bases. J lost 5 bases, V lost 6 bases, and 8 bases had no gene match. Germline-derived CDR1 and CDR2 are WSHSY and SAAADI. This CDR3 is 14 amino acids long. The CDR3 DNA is TGCGCCAGCAGAGCGGGAGTGAGGGTCGAGACCCAGTACTTC. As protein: CASRAGVRVETQYF.

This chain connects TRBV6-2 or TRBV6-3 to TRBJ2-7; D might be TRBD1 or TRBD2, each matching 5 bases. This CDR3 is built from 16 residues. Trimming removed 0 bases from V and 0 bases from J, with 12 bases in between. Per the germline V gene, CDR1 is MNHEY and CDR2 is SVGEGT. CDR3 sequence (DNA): TGTGCCAGCAGTTACTCGATAGAGGGGAGCTCCTACGAGCAGTACTTC. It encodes CASSYSIEGSSYEQYF.

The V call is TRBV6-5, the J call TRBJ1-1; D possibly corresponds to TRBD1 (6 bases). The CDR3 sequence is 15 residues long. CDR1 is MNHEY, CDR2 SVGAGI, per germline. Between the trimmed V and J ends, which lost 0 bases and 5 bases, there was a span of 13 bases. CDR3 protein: CASSYSDKRGTEAFF. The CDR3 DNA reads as TGTGCCAGCAGTTACTCGGACAAGAGGGGGACTGAAGCTTTCTTT.

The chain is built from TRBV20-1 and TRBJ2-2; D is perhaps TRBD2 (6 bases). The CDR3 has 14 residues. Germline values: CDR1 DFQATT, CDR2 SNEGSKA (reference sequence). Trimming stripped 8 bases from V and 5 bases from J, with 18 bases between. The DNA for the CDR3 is TGCAGTCTAAGTGGGGGGAAGCGGACCGGGGAGCTGTTTTTT. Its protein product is CSLSGGKRTGELFF.

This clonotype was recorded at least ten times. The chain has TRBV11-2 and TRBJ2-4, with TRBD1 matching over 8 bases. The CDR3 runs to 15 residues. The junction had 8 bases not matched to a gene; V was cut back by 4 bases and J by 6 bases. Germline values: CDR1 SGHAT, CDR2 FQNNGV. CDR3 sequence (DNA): TGTGCCAGCAGCTCGGTCCAGGGGGCGGGAAACATTCAGTACTTC. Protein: CASSSVQGAGNIQYF.

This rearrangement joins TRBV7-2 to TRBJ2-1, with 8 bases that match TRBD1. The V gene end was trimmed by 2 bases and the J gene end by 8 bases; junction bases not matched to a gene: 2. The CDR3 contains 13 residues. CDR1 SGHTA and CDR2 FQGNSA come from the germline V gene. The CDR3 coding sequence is TGTGCCAGCAGCTTATTACAGGGGGATGAGCAGTTCTTC. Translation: CASSLLQGDEQFF.

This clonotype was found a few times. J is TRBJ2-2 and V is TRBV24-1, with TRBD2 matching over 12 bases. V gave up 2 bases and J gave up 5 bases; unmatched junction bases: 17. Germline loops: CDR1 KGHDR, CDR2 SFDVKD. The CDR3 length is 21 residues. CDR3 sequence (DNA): TGTGCCACCAGTGATTATGGGGAGGAGCGACTAGCGGGAGACTATACCGGGGAGCTGTTTTTT. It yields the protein CATSDYGEERLAGDYTGELFF.

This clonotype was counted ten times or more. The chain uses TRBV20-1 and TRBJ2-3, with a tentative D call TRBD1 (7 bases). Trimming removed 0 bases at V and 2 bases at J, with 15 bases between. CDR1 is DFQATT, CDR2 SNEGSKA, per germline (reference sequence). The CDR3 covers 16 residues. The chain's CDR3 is CSARDHQGDFTDTQYF. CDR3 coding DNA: TGCAGTGCTAGAGATCATCAGGGGGACTTCACAGATACGCAGTATTTT.

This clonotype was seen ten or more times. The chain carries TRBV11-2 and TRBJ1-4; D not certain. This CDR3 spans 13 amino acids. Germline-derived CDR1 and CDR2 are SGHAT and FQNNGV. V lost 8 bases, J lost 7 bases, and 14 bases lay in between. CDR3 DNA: TGTGCCAGCCAACTCGGTGTTCGTGAAAAACTGTTTTTT. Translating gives CASQLGVREKLFF.

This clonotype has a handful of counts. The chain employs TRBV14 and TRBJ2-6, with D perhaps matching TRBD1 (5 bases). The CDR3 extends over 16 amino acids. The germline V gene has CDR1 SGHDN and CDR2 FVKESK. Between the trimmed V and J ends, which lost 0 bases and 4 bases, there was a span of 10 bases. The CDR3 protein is CASSQDRVRGANVLTF. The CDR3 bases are TGTGCCAGCAGCCAAGACAGGGTTCGAGGGGCCAACGTCCTGACTTTC.

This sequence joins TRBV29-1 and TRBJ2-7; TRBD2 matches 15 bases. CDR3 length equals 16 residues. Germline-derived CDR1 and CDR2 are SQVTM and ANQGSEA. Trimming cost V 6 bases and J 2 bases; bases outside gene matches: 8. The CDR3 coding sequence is TGCAGCGTGGGGGGGGGACTAGCGGGAGGCGCCTACGAGCAGTACTTC. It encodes CSVGGGLAGGAYEQYF.

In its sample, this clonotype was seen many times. For the CDR3, the DNA is TGTGCCAGCAGCTTTCCTAGCGGCCTCAGGGAGACCCAGTACTTC. As protein: CASSFPSGLRETQYF. This chain uses TRBV7-2 with TRBJ2-5; 7 nucleotides match TRBD2. The length of the CDR3 is 15 residues. Germline V gene sequence: CDR1 SGHTA, CDR2 FQGNSA. The junction had 9 bases not matched to a gene; V was cut back by 3 bases and J by 5 bases. Supplemented by reference TRBV7-2 and TRBJ2-5, the full variable domain reads GAGVSQSPSNKVTEKGKDVELRCDPISGHTALYWYRQSLGQGLEFLIYFQGNSAPDKSGLPSDRFSAERTGGSVSTLTIQRTQQEDSAVYLCASSFPSGLRETQYFGPGTRLLVL.

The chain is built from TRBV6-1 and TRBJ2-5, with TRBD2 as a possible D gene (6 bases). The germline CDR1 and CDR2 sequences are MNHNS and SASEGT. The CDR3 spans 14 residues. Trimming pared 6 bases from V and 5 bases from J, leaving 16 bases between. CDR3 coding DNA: TGTGCCAGCAGAATTAGGGGCGGGAAGGAGACCCAGTACTTC. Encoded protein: CASRIRGGKETQYF.

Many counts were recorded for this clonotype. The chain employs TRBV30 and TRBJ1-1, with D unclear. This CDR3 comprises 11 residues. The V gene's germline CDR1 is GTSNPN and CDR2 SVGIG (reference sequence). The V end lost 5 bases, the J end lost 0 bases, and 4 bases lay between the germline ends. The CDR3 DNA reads TGTGCCTGGTACATGAACACTGAAGCTTTCTTT. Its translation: CAWYMNTEAFF. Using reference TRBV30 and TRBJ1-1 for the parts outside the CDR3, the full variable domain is SQTIHQWPATLVQPVGSPLSLECTVEGTSNPNLYWYRQAAGRGLQLLFYSVGIGQISSEVPQNLSASRPQDRQFILSSKKLLLSDSGFYLCAWYMNTEAFFGQGTRLTVV.

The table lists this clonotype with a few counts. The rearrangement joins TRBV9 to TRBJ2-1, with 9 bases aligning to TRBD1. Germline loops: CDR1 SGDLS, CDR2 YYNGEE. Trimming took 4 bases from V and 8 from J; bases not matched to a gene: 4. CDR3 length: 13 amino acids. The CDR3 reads CASSTGQGDEQFF. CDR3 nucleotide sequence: TGTGCCAGCAGCACGGGACAGGGCGATGAGCAGTTCTTC.

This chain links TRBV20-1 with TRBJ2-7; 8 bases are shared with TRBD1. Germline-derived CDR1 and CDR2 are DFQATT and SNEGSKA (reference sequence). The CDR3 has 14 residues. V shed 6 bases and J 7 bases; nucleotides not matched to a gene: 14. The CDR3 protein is CSADSGTGTFEQYF. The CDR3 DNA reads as TGCAGTGCGGACTCCGGGACAGGCACCTTTGAGCAGTACTTC.

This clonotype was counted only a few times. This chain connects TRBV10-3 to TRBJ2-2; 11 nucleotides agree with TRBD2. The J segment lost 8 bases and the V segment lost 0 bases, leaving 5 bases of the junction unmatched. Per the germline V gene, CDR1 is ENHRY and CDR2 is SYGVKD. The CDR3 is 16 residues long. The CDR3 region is CAISESLAGGAGELFF. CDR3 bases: TGTGCCATCAGTGAGTCCCTAGCGGGAGGTGCAGGGGAGCTGTTTTTT.

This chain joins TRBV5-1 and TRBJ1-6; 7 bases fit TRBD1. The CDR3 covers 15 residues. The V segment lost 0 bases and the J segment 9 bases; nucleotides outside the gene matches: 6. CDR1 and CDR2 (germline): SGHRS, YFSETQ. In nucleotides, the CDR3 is TGCGCCAGCAGCTTGGGCCAGGGGGATGGTTCACCCCTCCACTTT. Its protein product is CASSLGQGDGSPLHF.

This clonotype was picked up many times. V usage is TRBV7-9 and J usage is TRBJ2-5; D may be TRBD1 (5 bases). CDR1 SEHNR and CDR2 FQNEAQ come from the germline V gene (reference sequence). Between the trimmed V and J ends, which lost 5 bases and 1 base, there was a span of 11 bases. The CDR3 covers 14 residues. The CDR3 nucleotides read TGTGCCAGCAGCGATACAGGCATCCAAGAGACCCAGTACTTC. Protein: CASSDTGIQETQYF.

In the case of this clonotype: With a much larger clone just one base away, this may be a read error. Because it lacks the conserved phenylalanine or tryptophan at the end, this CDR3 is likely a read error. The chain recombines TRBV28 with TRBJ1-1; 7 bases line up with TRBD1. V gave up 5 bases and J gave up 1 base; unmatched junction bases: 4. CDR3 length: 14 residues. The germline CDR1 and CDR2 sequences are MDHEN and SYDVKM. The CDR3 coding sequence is TGTGCCAGCAGTCTTAACAGGGGGAACACTGAAGCTTTCCTT. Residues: CASSLNRGNTEAFL.

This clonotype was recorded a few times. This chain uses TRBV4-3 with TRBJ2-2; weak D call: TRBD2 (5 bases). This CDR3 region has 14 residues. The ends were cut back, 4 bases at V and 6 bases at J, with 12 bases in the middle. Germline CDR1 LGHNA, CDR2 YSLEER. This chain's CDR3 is CASSPEADAGELFF. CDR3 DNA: TGCGCCAGCAGCCCAGAAGCGGACGCCGGGGAGCTGTTTTTT.

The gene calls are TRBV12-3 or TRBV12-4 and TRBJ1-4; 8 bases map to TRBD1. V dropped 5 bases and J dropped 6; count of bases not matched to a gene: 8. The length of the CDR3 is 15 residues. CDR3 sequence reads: CASSTWTGSHEKLFF. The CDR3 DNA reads TGTGCCAGCAGTACCTGGACAGGGAGTCATGAAAAACTGTTTTTT.

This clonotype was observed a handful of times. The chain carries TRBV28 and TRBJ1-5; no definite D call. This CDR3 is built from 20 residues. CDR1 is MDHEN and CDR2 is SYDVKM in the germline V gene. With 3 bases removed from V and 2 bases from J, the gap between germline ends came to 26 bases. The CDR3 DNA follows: TGTGCCAGCAGTTTTCTTGCCCTATGGGCCAGTGAAGGGCGCAATCAGCCCCAGCATTTT. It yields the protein CASSFLALWASEGRNQPQHF.

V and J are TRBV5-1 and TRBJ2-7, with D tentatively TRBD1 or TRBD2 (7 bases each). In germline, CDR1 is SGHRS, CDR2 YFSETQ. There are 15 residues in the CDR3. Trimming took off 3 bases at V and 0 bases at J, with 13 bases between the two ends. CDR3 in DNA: TGCGCCAGCAGCTGGGCAGGGGGGGCCTCCTACGAGCAGTACTTC. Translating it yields CASSWAGGASYEQYF.

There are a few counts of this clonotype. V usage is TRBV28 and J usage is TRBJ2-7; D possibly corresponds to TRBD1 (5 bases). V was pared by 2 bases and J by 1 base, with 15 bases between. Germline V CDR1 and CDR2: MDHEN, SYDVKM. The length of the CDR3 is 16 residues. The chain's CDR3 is CASSLGLGALSYEQYF. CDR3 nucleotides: TGTGCCAGCAGTTTAGGTTTAGGGGCTTTATCCTACGAGCAGTACTTC. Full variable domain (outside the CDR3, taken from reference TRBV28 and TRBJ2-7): DVKVTQSSRYLVKRTGEKVFLECVQDMDHENMFWYRQDPGLGLRLIYFSYDVKMKEKGDIPEGYSVSREKKERFSLILESASTNQTSMYLCASSLGLGALSYEQYFGPGTRLTVT.